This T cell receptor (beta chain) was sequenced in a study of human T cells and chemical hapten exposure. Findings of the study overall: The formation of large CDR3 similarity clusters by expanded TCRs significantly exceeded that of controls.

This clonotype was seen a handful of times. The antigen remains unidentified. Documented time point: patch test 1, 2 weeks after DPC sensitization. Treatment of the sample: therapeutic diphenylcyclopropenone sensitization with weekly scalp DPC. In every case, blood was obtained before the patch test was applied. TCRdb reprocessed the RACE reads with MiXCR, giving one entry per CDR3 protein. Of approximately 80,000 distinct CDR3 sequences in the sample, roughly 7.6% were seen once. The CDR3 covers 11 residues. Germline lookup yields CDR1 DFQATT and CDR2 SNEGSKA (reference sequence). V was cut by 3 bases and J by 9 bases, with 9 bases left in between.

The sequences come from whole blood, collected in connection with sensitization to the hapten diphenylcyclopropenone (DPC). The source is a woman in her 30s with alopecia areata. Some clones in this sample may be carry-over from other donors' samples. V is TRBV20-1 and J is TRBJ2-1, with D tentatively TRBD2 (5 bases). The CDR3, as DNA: TGCAGTGCTAGTTTAGGGAGTGAGCAGTTCTTC. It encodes CSASLGSEQFF.